Listed below are T cell receptor beta chains from one sample, sequenced in a study of radiotherapy plus CTLA-4 blockade in lung cancer. Using immunoSEQ multiplex PCR, the repertoire was profiled, and TCRdb retains in-frame clones only, with some absent. The repertoire holds more than 95,000 clones, about 70% seen once, with around 3% in the top ten. Sample: peripheral blood, taken from a patient treated with radiotherapy plus ipilimumab. The source is a human donor with non-small cell lung cancer who had a partial response to radiotherapy plus ipilimumab. Some clones in this sample may be carry-over from other donors' samples. Each CDR3 is given with its conserved first and last residue. Fields, in order: V gene, D gene, J gene, CDR3 DNA, CDR3 protein. The D gene is left open where the match is weak.

v_gene: TRBV6-5; d_gene: .; j_gene: TRBJ1-1; CDR3nt: TGTGCCAGCAGTTACAGCATTAACACTGAAGCTTTCTTT; CDR3aa: CASSYSINTEAFF
v_gene: TRBV5-1; d_gene: TRBD1; j_gene: TRBJ2-1; CDR3nt: TGCGCCAGCCACCGAAGACAGGGTCAATCGGATGAGCAGTTCTTC; CDR3aa: CASHRRQGQSDEQFF
v_gene: TRBV4-3; d_gene: TRBD1; j_gene: TRBJ2-7; CDR3nt: TGCGCCAGCAGCCCCGCAAGGGACAGAGGTACGGAGCAGTACTTC; CDR3aa: CASSPARDRGTEQYF
v_gene: TRBV6-5; d_gene: .; j_gene: TRBJ1-1; CDR3nt: TGTGCCAGCAGTTATTTGGTCTCGGCTGAAGCTTTCTTT; CDR3aa: CASSYLVSAEAFF
v_gene: TRBV6-1; d_gene: .; j_gene: TRBJ2-1; CDR3nt: TGTGCCAGCAGTGAAAGGAGTGGCGGCAACTCCTACAATGAGCAGTTCTTC; CDR3aa: CASSERSGGNSYNEQFF
v_gene: TRBV2; d_gene: .; j_gene: TRBJ1-2; CDR3nt: TGTGCCAGCAGAGGAGAAGGGGCTTATGGCTACACCTTC; CDR3aa: CASRGEGAYGYTF
v_gene: TRBV28; d_gene: .; j_gene: TRBJ1-2; CDR3nt: TGTGCCAGCAGGACAGACCATAACTATGGCTACACCTTC; CDR3aa: CASRTDHNYGYTF
v_gene: TRBV11-3; d_gene: TRBD1; j_gene: TRBJ1-4; CDR3nt: TGTGCCAGCAGCGCCCGGGACAGGAGAAATGAAAAACTGTTTTTT; CDR3aa: CASSARDRRNEKLFF
v_gene: TRBV7-6; d_gene: TRBD1; j_gene: TRBJ2-5; CDR3nt: TGTGCCAGCAGAACAGGGGGTCCCCCAATAGAGACCCAGTACTTC; CDR3aa: CASRTGGPPIETQYF
v_gene: TRBV28; d_gene: .; j_gene: TRBJ2-6; CDR3nt: TGTGCCAGCAGTTTGAGTATCTCTGGGGCCAACGTCCTGACTTTC; CDR3aa: CASSLSISGANVLTF
v_gene: TRBV5-1; d_gene: TRBD2; j_gene: TRBJ2-1; CDR3nt: TGCGCCAGCAGCTTTCTGCGGGGGGGCCGGGATGAGCAGTTCTTC; CDR3aa: CASSFLRGGRDEQFF